The 16 T cell receptor beta chains below all came from one sample that was sequenced in a study of cytomegalovirus exposure and HLA in healthy donors. The PCR employed 60 Vbeta primers together with 13 Jbeta primers. Here immunoSEQ multiplex PCR was the method, and the copy in TCRdb shows in-frame clones only, minus some. The data show 150,000 to 200,000 clones, around 80% seen once. Sequencing was performed on PBMCs. The receptors shown here come from a young woman in good health and CMV-seropositive.

The chain employs TRBV6-5 and TRBJ2-1; D might be TRBD1 (6 bases). Trimming pared 0 bases from V and 9 bases from J, leaving 9 bases between. Germline CDR1 and CDR2: MNHEY and SVGAGI. This CDR3 has 13 residues. CDR3 residues: CASSYSQGVEQFF. CDR3 nucleotides: TGTGCCAGCAGTTACTCACAGGGTGTTGAGCAGTTCTTC.

The gene calls are TRBV29-1 and TRBJ2-7, with 7 bases aligning to TRBD1. Germline assignment: CDR1 SQVTM and CDR2 ANQGSEA. The CDR3 totals 13 residues. V dropped 4 bases and J dropped 1; count of bases not matched to a gene: 4. The CDR3: CSVVQGMSYEQYF. CDR3 sequence (DNA): TGCAGCGTTGTACAGGGGATGTCCTACGAGCAGTACTTC.

The gene calls are TRBV19 and TRBJ2-7; 7 bases map to TRBD1. CDR1 is LNHDA, CDR2 SQIVND, per germline (reference sequence). The CDR3 totals 14 residues. V was clipped by 5 bases and J by 5 bases; unmatched bases: 9. CDR3 amino acids: CASSSTGISDEQYF. The CDR3 DNA reads as TGTGCCAGTAGTTCGACAGGGATTAGCGACGAGCAGTACTTC.

This clone was counted a few times. This chain uses TRBV5-6 with TRBJ1-1, with TRBD1 matching 7 bases. V gave up 4 bases and J gave up 4 bases; unmatched junction bases: 4. The CDR3 has 13 residues. CDR1 SGHDT and CDR2 YYEEEE come from the germline V gene. CDR3 region: CASSPQGGTEAFF. The CDR3 nucleotides read TGTGCCAGCAGCCCCCAGGGGGGCACTGAAGCTTTCTTT.

V gene TRBV5-6 combines with J gene TRBJ2-1; tentatively, D is TRBD2 (6 bases). Looked up from germline, CDR1 is SGHDT and CDR2 is YYEEEE. Between the trimmed V and J ends, which lost 0 bases and 8 bases, there was a span of 18 bases. This CDR3 spans 16 amino acids. CDR3 residues: CASSLGAGPDKDEQFF. In DNA form, the CDR3 reads TGTGCCAGCAGCTTGGGGGCGGGGCCAGATAAGGATGAGCAGTTCTTC. Supplemented by reference TRBV5-6 and TRBJ2-1, the full variable domain reads DAGVTQSPTHLIKTRGQQVTLRCSPKSGHDTVSWYQQALGQGPQFIFQYYEEEERQRGNFPDRFSGHQFPNYSSELNVNALLLGDSALYLCASSLGAGPDKDEQFFGPGTRLTVL.

The chain uses TRBV4-1 and TRBJ1-5; no clear D gene. There are 15 residues in the CDR3. Germline assignment: CDR1 MGHRA and CDR2 YSYEKL. The V end lost 1 base, the J end lost 0 bases, and 7 bases lay between the germline ends. CDR3: CASSQGAGSNQPQHF. The CDR3 nucleotides read TGCGCCAGCAGCCAAGGAGCAGGTAGCAATCAGCCCCAGCATTTT.

This sequence joins TRBV6-1 and TRBJ2-7; weak D call: TRBD2 (5 bases). Germline V CDR1 and CDR2: MNHNS, SASEGT. The CDR3 extends over 14 amino acids. The V gene lost 8 bases and the J gene lost 2 bases, with 16 bases spanning the gap. This CDR3 reads CASGIIATPYEQYF. The CDR3 DNA reads TGTGCCAGCGGAATAATAGCGACTCCCTACGAGCAGTACTTC.

The sample holds one count of this clone. The V and J genes are TRBV2 and TRBJ2-1; 7 nucleotides align to TRBD1. The CDR3 extends over 14 amino acids. V trimming: 2 bases; J trimming: 8 bases; junction bases outside the gene matches: 6. CDR1 is SNHLY and CDR2 is FYNNEI in the germline V gene. CDR3 region: CASSEPAGQDEQFF. The CDR3 bases are TGTGCCAGCAGTGAACCAGCCGGACAGGATGAGCAGTTCTTC. The whole variable domain, remainder taken from reference TRBV2 and TRBJ2-1, is EPEVTQTPSHQVTQMGQEVILRCVPISNHLYFYWYRQILGQKVEFLVSFYNNEISEKSEIFDDQFSVERPDGSNFTLKIRSTKLEDSAMYFCASSEPAGQDEQFFGPGTRLTVL.

This sequence joins TRBV19 and TRBJ1-4; 7 bases agree with TRBD1. The V segment lost 5 bases and the J segment 7 bases; nucleotides outside the gene matches: 4. The CDR3 length is 13 residues. Germline-derived CDR1 and CDR2 are LNHDA and SQIVND (reference sequence). The CDR3 region has the DNA TGTGCCAGTAGTGACAGGGTGGGTGAAAAACTGTTTTTT. Amino acid sequence: CASSDRVGEKLFF.

The V gene is TRBV27, the J gene TRBJ2-7; 7 positions agree with TRBD2. This CDR3 has 14 residues. Germline CDR1 is MNHEY and CDR2 is SMNVEV (reference sequence). V lost 2 bases, J lost 3 bases, and 4 bases stayed unmatched. The CDR3 is CASSLRRENYEQYF. The CDR3 nucleotides read TGTGCCAGCAGTTTAAGGCGGGAGAACTACGAGCAGTACTTC.

The CDR3 bases are TGTGCCAGCAGCCCCAGGGGTTTGGAGACCCAGTACTTC. It is translated as CASSPRGLETQYF. V is TRBV7-9 and J is TRBJ2-5, with a possible D match to TRBD1 (6 bases). Germline CDR1 and CDR2: SEHNR and FQNEAQ (reference sequence). The CDR3 runs to 13 residues. Trimming left V 5 bases short and J 5 bases short, with 12 bases between.

This clone was seen only once. The chain recombines TRBV2 with TRBJ2-3, with 11 nucleotides matching TRBD2. The trim removed 6 bases at V and 6 bases at J, leaving 11 bases unmatched. CDR3 length: 16 residues. Germline V gene lookup returns CDR1 SNHLY and CDR2 FYNNEI. The CDR3 sequence is CASRETSGSLADTQYF. CDR3 in DNA: TGTGCCAGCAGGGAAACTAGCGGGAGCTTGGCGGATACGCAGTATTTT. Full variable domain (rest looked up from reference TRBV2 and TRBJ2-3): EPEVTQTPSHQVTQMGQEVILRCVPISNHLYFYWYRQILGQKVEFLVSFYNNEISEKSEIFDDQFSVERPDGSNFTLKIRSTKLEDSAMYFCASRETSGSLADTQYFGPGTRLTVL.

This sequence joins TRBV6-5 and TRBJ2-1; D is possibly TRBD2 (6 bases). V dropped 5 bases and J dropped 7 bases, with 18 bases sitting between them. The CDR3 spans 15 residues. Germline CDR1 reads MNHEY; CDR2 reads SVGAGI. The chain's CDR3 is CASSPPPRGGNEQFF. In nucleotides, the CDR3 is TGTGCCAGCAGTCCACCCCCGCGGGGTGGTAATGAGCAGTTCTTC.

The chain couples TRBV11-3 to TRBJ2-2, with a tentative D call TRBD2 (5 bases). The CDR3 loop spans 15 amino acids. Trimming pared 1 base from V and 1 base from J, leaving 7 bases between. Per the germline V gene, CDR1 is SGHNT and CDR2 is YENEEA. The DNA of the CDR3 is TGTGCCAGCAGCTTAGTCCGGGGGAACACCGGGGAGCTGTTTTTT. It codes for CASSLVRGNTGELFF.

This chain uses TRBV2 with TRBJ1-6; the D gene is possibly TRBD1 (6 bases). Germline CDR1 is SNHLY and CDR2 is FYNNEI. Trimming stripped 6 bases from V and 7 bases from J, with 13 bases between. The CDR3 sequence is 14 residues long. Here the CDR3 reads CASRTGSYNSPLHF. CDR3 coding DNA: TGTGCCAGCAGGACAGGCTCTTACAATTCACCCCTCCACTTT.

The chain has TRBV7-9 and TRBJ1-1; weak D call: TRBD1 (6 bases). CDR1 SEHNR and CDR2 FQNEAQ come from the germline V gene (reference sequence). Trimming shortened V by 5 bases and J by 6 bases, and 19 bases separated the two germline ends. The CDR3 consists of 15 residues. The CDR3 is CASSVRSVTGSEAFF. The CDR3 region has the DNA TGTGCCAGCAGCGTAAGAAGTGTAACAGGGTCTGAAGCTTTCTTT.